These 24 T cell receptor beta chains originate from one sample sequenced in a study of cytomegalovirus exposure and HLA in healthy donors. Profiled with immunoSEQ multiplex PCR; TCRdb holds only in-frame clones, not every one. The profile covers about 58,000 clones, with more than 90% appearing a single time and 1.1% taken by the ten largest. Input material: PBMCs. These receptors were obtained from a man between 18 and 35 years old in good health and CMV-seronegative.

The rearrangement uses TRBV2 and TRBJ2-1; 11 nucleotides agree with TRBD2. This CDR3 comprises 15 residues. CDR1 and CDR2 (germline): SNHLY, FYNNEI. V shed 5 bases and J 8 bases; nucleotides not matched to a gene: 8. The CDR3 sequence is CASSPVTSGSYEQFF. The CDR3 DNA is TGTGCCAGCAGTCCAGTCACTAGCGGGAGCTATGAGCAGTTCTTC.

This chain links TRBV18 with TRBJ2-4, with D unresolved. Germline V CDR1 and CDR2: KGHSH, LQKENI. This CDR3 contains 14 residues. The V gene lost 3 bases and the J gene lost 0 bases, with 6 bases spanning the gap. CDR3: CASSPSPAKNIQYF. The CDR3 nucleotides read TGTGCCAGCTCACCGAGTCCAGCCAAAAACATTCAGTACTTC.

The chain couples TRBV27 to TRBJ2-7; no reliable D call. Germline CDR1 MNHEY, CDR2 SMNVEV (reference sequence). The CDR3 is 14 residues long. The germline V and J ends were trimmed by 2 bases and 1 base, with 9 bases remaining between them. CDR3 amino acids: CASSLSRQSYEQYF. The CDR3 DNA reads TGTGCCAGCAGTTTAAGTAGACAATCCTACGAGCAGTACTTC.

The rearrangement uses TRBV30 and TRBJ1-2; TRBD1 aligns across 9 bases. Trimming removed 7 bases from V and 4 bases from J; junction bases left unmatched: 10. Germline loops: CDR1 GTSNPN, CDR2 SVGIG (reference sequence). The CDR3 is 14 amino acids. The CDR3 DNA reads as TGTGCCTTCACCTCTGGGACAGGGCTCTATGGCTACACCTTC. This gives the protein CAFTSGTGLYGYTF. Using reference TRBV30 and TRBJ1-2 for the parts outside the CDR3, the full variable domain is SQTIHQWPATLVQPVGSPLSLECTVEGTSNPNLYWYRQAAGRGLQLLFYSVGIGQISSEVPQNLSASRPQDRQFILSSKKLLLSDSGFYLCAFTSGTGLYGYTFGSGTRLTVV.

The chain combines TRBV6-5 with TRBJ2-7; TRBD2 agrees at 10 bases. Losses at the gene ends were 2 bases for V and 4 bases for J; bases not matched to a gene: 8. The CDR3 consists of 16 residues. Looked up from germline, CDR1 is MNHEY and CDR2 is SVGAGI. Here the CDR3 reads CASSYGSSGSNYEQYF. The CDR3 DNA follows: TGTGCCAGCAGTTACGGGTCTAGCGGGAGCAATTACGAGCAGTACTTC.

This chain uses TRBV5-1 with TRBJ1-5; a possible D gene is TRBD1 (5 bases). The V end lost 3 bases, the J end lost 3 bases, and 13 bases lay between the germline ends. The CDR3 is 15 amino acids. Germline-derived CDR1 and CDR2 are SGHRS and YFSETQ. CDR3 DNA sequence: TGCGCCAGCAGCTCGGACGGACAAGCCAATCAGCCCCAGCATTTT. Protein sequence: CASSSDGQANQPQHF.

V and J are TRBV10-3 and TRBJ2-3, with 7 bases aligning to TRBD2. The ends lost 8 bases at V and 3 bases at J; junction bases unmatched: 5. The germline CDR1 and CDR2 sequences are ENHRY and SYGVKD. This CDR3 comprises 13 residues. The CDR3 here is CAIGSGGTDTQYF. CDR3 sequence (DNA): TGTGCCATCGGCTCGGGGGGAACAGATACGCAGTATTTT.

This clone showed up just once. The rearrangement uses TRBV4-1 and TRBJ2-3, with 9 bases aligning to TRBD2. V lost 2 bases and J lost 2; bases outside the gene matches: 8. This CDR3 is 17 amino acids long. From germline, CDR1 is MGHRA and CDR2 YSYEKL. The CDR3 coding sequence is TGCGCCAGCAGCCAACGCCCCCCTAGCGGGACCACAGATACGCAGTATTTT. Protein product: CASSQRPPSGTTDTQYF.

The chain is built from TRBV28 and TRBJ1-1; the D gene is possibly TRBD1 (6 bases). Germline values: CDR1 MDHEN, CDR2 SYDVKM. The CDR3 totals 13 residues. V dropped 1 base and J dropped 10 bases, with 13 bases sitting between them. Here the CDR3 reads CASSLYNRAGAFF. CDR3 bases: TGTGCCAGCAGTTTATATAACAGGGCTGGAGCTTTCTTT. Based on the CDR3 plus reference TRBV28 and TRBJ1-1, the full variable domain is DVKVTQSSRYLVKRTGEKVFLECVQDMDHENMFWYRQDPGLGLRLIYFSYDVKMKEKGDIPEGYSVSREKKERFSLILESASTNQTSMYLCASSLYNRAGAFFGQGTRLTVV.

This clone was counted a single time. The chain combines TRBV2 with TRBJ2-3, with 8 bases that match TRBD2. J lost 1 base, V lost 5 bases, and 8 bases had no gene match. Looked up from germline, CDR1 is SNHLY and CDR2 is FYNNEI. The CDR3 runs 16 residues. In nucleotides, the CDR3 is TGTGCCAGCAGTCATAGCGGGATTAGAGGCACAGATACGCAGTATTTT. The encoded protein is CASSHSGIRGTDTQYF.

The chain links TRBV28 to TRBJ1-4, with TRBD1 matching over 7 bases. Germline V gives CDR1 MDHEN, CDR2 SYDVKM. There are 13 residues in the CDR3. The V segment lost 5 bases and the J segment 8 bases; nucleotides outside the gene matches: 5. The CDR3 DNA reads TGTGCCAGCAGTATACAGGGGAGGGAAAAACTGTTTTTT. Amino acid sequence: CASSIQGREKLFF.

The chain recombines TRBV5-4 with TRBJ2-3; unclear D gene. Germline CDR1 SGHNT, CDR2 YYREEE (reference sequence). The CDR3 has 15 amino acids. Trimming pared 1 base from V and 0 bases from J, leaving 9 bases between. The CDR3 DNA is TGTGCCAGCAGCTTGACTATTTCTAGCACAGATACGCAGTATTTT. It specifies CASSLTISSTDTQYF.

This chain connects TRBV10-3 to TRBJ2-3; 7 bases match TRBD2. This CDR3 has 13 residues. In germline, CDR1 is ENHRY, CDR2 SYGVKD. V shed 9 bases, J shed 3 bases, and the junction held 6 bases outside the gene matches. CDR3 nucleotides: TGTGCCATGGGGAGGGGTGAAACAGATACGCAGTATTTT. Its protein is CAMGRGETDTQYF.

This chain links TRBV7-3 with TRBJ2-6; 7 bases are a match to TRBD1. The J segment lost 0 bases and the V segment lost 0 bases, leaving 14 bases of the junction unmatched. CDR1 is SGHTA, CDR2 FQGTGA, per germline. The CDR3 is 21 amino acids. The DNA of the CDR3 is TGTGCCAGCAGCTTAACTCCGCGAACCTTGACAGGGCCCTCTGGGGCCAACGTCCTGACTTTC. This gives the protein CASSLTPRTLTGPSGANVLTF.

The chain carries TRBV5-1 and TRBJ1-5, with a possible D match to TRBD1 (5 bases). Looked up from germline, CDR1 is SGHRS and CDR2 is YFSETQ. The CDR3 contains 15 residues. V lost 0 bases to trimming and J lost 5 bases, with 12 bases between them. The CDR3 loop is CASSLEGRVDQPQHF. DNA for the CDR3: TGCGCCAGCAGCTTGGAGGGCAGGGTTGATCAGCCCCAGCATTTT. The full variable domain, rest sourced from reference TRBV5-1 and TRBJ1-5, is KAGVTQTPRYLIKTRGQQVTLSCSPISGHRSVSWYQQTPGQGLQFLFEYFSETQRNKGNFPGRFSGRQFSNSRSEMNVSTLELGDSALYLCASSLEGRVDQPQHFGDGTRLSIL.

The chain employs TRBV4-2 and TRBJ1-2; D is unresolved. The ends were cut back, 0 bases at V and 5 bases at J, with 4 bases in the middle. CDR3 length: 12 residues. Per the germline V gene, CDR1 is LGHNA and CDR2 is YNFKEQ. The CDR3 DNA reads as TGTGCCAGCAGCCAAGATCAATATGGCTACACCTTC. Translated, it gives CASSQDQYGYTF.

The CDR3: CASSFLAGGTNYEQYF. For the CDR3, the DNA is TGTGCCAGCAGTTTCCTAGCGGGAGGGACGAACTACGAGCAGTACTTC. V gene TRBV28 combines with J gene TRBJ2-7, with 12 bases lining up with TRBD2. Germline CDR1 reads MDHEN; CDR2 reads SYDVKM. V lost 3 bases to trimming and J lost 3 bases; unmatched junction nucleotides: 6. The CDR3 totals 16 residues.

The CDR3: CASSRAGSYEQYF. In DNA form, the CDR3 reads TGTGCCAGCTCGCGGGCGGGGTCCTACGAGCAGTACTTC. This sequence joins TRBV18 and TRBJ2-7; D perhaps matches TRBD2 (6 bases). CDR3 size: 13 residues. Trimming stripped 6 bases from V and 1 base from J, with 10 bases between. Germline V CDR1 and CDR2: KGHSH, LQKENI.

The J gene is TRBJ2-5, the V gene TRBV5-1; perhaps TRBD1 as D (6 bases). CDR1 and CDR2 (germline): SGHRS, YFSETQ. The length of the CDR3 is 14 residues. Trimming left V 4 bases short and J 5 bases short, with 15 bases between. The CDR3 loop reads CASSRGQSQETQYF. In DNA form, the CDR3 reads TGCGCCAGCAGCCGCGGACAGTCCCAGGAGACCCAGTACTTC.

The CDR3 region is CASSLQGRENGYTF. DNA for the CDR3: TGTGCCAGCAGCCTACAGGGGCGTGAAAATGGCTACACCTTC. This chain joins TRBV6-5 and TRBJ1-2, with 7 bases that match TRBD1. The germline CDR1 and CDR2 sequences are MNHEY and SVGAGI. Germline trimming cut 6 bases from V and 6 bases from J; bases unmatched to any gene: 10. This CDR3 contains 14 residues.

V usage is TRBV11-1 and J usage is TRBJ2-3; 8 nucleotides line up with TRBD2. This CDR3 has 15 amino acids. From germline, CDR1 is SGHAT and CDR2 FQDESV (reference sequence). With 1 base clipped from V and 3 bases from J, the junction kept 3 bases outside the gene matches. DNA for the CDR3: TGTGCCAGCAGCTTAGTGGGCGGGAGGACAGATACGCAGTATTTT. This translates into CASSLVGGRTDTQYF.

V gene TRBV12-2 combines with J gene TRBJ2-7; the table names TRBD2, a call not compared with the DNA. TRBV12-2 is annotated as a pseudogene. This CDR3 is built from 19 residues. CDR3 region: CASRLRGGEDGLGAYEQYF. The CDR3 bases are TGTGCAAGTCGCTTGAGGGGGGGCGAGGATGGTTTGGGTGCCTACGAGCAGTACTTC.

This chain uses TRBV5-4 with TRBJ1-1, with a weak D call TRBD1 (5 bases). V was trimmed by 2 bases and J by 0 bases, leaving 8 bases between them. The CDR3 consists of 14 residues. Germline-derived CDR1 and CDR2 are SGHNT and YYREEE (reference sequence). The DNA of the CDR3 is TGTGCCAGCAGCTTTGGACACCTGAACACTGAAGCTTTCTTT. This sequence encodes CASSFGHLNTEAFF.

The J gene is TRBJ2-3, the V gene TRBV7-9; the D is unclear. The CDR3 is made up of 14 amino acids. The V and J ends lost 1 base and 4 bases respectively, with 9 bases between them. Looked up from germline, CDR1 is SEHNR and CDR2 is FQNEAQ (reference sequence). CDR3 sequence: CASSLGASSDTQYF. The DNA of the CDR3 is TGTGCCAGCAGCTTAGGAGCTAGTTCAGATACGCAGTATTTT. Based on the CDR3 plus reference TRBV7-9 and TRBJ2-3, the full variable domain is DTGVSQNPRHKITKRGQNVTFRCDPISEHNRLYWYRQTLGQGPEFLTYFQNEAQLEKSRLLSDRFSAERPKGSFSTLEIQRTEQGDSAMYLCASSLGASSDTQYFGPGTRLTVL.